The 2 T cell receptor beta chains given below trace back to one sample, sequenced in a study of molecular identifiers for immune sequencing clone quantification. MiXCR, applied by TCRdb to the PCR reads, yields one record per CDR3 protein. The sample lists 10,000 or so distinct CDR3 sequences; around 14% were seen once. The sample comprised naive CD8+ T cells from blood, with Jurkat cell RNA spiked in. The subset here: FACS-sorted CD8+CD4-CCR7+CD45RA+ naive T cells. These receptors were obtained from a human donor in good health. Some libraries in this study had Jurkat cell RNA spiked in.

As to this clonotype: This may be a read error, as it is one base from a much larger clone. The rearrangement links TRBV28 to TRBJ1-1; 7 nucleotides match TRBD1. Germline-derived CDR1 and CDR2 are MDHEN and SYDVKM. J lost 3 bases, V lost 6 bases, and 13 bases had no gene match. The CDR3 length is 16 residues. The CDR3 loop is CASRLKLTGVDTEAFF. CDR3 bases: TGTGCCAGCAGGCTTAAATTAACAGGGGTCGACACTGAAGCTTTCTTT.

Comments on this clonotype: The CDR3 ends on some other residue instead of the conserved phenylalanine or tryptophan, so this is likely a read error. The CDR3 reads CASSPALYSNQPQHL. The CDR3 DNA sequence: TGTGCCAGCAGCCCGGCACTCTATAGCAATCAGCCCCAGCATCTT. This chain links TRBV7-2 with TRBJ1-5; no reliable D call. V was shortened by 5 bases and J by 0 bases, with 11 bases between the two germline ends. This CDR3 is built from 15 residues. CDR1 and CDR2 (germline): SGHTA, FQGNSA.